This T cell receptor beta chain was captured in a study of blood T cell repertoires in COVID-19. The wider study: There were acute and convalescent COVID-19 samples, and they came from the United States, Italy and Spain. T cells, B-cell-depleted T cells, or PBMCs provided the cDNA or gDNA that served as material.

The method was immunoSEQ multiplex PCR; TCRdb's version includes in-frame clones alone and lacks a portion of them. The profile covers a few hundred thousand clones, with more than 70% appearing a single time and roughly 6.9% taken by the ten largest. The CDR3 length is 16 residues. V lost 6 bases, J lost 3 bases, and 18 bases lay in between. Germline V gene sequence: CDR1 MNHNY, CDR2 SVGAGI (reference sequence). The V call is TRBV6-6, the J call TRBJ1-3; possible D gene TRBD1, 5 bases. Sequenced: peripheral blood. This TCR was recovered from a woman in her 30s who had recovered from COVID-19. CDR3 loop: CASRFGGMVFGNTIYF. Written as DNA, the CDR3 is TGTGCCAGCAGGTTCGGGGGGATGGTTTTTGGAAACACCATATATTTT.